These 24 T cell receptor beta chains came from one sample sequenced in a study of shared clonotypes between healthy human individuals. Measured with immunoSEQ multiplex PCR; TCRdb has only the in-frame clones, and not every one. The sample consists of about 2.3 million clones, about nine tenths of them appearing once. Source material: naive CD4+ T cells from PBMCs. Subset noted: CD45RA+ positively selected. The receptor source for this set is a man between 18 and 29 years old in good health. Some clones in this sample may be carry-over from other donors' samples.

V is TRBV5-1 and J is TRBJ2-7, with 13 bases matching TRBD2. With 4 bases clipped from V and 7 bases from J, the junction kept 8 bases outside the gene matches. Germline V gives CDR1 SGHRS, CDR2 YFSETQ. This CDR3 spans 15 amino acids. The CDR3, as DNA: TGCGCCAGCAGCACCGGACTAGCGGGAGAGTGGGAGCAGTACTTC. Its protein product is CASSTGLAGEWEQYF.

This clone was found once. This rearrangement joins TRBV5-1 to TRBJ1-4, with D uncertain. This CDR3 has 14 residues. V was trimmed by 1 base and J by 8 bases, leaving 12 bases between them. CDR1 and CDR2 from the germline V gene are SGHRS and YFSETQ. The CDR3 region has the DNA TGCGCCAGCAGCTTGTTAAAACCAGAGGAAAAACTGTTTTTT. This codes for CASSLLKPEEKLFF.

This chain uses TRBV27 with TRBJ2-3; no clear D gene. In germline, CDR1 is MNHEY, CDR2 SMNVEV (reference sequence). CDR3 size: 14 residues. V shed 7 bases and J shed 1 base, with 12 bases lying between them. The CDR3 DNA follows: TGTGCCAGCACCCCCTATCAGGGCACAGATACGCAGTATTTT. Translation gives CASTPYQGTDTQYF.

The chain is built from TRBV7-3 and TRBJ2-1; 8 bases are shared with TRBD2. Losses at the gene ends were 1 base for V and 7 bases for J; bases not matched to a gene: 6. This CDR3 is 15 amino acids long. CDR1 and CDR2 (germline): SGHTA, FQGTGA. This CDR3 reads CASSLRVSSGNEQFF. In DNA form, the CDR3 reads TGTGCCAGCAGCTTAAGGGTTTCTAGCGGGAATGAGCAGTTCTTC.

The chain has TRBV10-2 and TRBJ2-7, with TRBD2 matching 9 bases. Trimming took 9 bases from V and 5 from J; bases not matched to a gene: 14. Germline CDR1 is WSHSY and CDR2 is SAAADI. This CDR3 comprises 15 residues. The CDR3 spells CASTSLREGLNEQYF. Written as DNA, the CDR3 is TGCGCCAGTACCTCCTTGCGGGAGGGATTAAACGAGCAGTACTTC.

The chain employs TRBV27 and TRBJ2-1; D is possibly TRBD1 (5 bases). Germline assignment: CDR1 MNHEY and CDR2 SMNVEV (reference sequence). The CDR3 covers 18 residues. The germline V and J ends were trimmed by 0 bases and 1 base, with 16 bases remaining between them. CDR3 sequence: CASSLSPQNSGSYNEQFF. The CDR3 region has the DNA TGTGCCAGCAGTTTATCCCCTCAAAATTCAGGGTCCTACAATGAGCAGTTCTTC.

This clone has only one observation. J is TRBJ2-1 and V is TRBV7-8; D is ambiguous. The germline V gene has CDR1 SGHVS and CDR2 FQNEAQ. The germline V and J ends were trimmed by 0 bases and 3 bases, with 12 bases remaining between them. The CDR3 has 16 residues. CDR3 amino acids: CASSLANPPHYNEQFF. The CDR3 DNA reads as TGTGCCAGCAGCTTAGCCAACCCACCACACTACAATGAGCAGTTCTTC.

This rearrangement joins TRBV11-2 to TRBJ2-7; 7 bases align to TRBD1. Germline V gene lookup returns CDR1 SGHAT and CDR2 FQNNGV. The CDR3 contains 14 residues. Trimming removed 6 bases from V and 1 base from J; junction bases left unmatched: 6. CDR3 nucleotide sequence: TGTGCCAGCAGGACCGGGACAGCATCCTACGAGCAGTACTTC. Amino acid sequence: CASRTGTASYEQYF.

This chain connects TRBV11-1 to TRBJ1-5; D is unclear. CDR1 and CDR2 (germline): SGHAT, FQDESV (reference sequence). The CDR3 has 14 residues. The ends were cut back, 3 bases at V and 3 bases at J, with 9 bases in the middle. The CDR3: CASSFKTFNQPQHF. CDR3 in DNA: TGTGCCAGCAGCTTTAAGACATTCAATCAGCCCCAGCATTTT.

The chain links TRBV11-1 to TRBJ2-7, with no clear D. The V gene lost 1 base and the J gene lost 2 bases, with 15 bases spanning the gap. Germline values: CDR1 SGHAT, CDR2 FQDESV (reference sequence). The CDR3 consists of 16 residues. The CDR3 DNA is TGTGCCAGCAGCTTAGGTCGTGATACTCGAACCTACGAGCAGTACTTC. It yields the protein CASSLGRDTRTYEQYF.

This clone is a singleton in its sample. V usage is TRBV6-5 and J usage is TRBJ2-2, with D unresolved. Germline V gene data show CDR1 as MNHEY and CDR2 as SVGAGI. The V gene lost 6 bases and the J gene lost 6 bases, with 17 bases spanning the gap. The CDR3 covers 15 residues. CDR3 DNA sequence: TGTGCCAGCAGCCGTAATTGGGGTATCGCCGGGGAGCTGTTTTTT. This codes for CASSRNWGIAGELFF.

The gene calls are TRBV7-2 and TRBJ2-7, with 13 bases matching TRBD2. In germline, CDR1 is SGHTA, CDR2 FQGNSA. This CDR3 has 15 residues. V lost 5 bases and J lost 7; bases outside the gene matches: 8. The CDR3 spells CASSLGLAGVKEQYF. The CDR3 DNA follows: TGTGCCAGCAGCCTTGGACTAGCGGGAGTCAAAGAGCAGTACTTC.

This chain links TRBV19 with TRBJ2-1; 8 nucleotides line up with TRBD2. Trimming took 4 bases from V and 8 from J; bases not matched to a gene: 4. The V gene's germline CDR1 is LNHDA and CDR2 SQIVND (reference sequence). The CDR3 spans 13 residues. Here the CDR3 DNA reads TGTGCCAGTAGTAGGTTACTAGCGGATGAGCAGTTCTTC. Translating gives CASSRLLADEQFF.

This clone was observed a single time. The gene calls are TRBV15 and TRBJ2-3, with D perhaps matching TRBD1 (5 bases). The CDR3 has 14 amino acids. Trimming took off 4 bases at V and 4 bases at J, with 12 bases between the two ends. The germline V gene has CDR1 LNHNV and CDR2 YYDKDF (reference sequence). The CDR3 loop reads CATSIGHRPDTQYF. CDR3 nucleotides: TGTGCCACCAGCATTGGACACCGGCCAGATACGCAGTATTTT.

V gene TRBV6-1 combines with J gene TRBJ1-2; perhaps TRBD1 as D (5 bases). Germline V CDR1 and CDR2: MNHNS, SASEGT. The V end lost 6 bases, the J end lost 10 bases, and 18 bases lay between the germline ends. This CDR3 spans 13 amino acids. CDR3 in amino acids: CASRSPPRESYTF. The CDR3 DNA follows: TGTGCCAGCAGGTCTCCACCCAGGGAATCCTACACCTTC.

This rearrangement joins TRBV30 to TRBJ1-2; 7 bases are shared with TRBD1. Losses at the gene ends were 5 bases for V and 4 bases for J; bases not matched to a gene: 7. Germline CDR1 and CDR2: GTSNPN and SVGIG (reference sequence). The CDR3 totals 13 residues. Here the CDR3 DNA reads TGTGCCTGGGAAGCCCCAGGGGGCTATGGCTACACCTTC. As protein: CAWEAPGGYGYTF.

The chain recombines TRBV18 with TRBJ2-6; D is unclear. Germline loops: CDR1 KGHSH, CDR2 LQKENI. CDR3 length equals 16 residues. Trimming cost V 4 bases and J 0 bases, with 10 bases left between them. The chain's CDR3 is CASSRQADSGANVLTF. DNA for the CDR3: TGTGCCAGCTCACGGCAGGCCGACTCTGGGGCCAACGTCCTGACTTTC.

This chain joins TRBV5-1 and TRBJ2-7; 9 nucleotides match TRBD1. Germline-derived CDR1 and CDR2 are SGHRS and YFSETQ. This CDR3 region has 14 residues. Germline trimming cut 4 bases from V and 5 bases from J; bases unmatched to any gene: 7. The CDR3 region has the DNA TGCGCCAGCAGCCGAGCCGGGACAGGGAACGAGCAGTACTTC. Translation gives CASSRAGTGNEQYF.

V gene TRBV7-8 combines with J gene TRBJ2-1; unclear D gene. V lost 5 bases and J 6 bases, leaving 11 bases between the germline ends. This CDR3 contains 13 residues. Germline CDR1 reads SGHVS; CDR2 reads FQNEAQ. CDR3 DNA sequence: TGTGCCAGCAGCCCGGATTTGGGCAATGAGCAGTTCTTC. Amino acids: CASSPDLGNEQFF.

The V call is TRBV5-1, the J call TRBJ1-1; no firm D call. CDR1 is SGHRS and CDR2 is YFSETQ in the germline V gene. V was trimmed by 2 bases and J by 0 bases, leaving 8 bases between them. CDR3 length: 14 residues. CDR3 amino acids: CASSLPTLNTEAFF. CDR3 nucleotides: TGCGCCAGCAGCTTACCGACCTTGAACACTGAAGCTTTCTTT.

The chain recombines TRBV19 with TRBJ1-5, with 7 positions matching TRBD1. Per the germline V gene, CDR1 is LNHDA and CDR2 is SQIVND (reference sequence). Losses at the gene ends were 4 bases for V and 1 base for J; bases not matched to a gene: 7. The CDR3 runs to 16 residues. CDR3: CASSTRGRGSNQPQHF. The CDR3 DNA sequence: TGTGCCAGTAGTACCCGGGGCAGGGGGAGCAATCAGCCCCAGCATTTT.

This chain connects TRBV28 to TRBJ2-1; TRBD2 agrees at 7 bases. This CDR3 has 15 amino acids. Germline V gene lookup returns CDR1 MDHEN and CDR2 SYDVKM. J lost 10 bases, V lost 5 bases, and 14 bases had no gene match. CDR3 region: CASSQVGGRGEEQFF. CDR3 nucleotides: TGTGCCAGCAGTCAAGTGGGAGGGAGGGGTGAAGAGCAGTTCTTC.

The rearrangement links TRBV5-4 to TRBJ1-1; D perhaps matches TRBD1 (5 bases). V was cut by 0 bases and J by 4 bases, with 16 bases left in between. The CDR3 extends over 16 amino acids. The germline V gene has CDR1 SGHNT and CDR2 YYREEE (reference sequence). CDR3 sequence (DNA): TGTGCCAGCAGCTTGGACCTAACTTCGGGGGGCACTGAAGCTTTCTTT. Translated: CASSLDLTSGGTEAFF. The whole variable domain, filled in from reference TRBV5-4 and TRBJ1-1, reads ETGVTQSPTHLIKTRGQQVTLRCSSQSGHNTVSWYQQALGQGPQFIFQYYREEENGRGNFPPRFSGLQFPNYSSELNVNALELDDSALYLCASSLDLTSGGTEAFFGQGTRLTVV.

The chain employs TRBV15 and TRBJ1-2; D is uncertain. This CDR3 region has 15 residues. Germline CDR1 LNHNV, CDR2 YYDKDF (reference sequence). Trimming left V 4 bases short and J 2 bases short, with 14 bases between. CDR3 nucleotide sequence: TGTGCCACCAGCAAAGCCAGCCCCGGGAACTATGGCTACACCTTC. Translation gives CATSKASPGNYGYTF.